This entry lists 12 T cell receptor beta chains sequenced from one sample in a study of blood T cell repertoires in COVID-19. The repertoire was sequenced with immunoSEQ multiplex PCR; TCRdb's copy has only in-frame clones and lacks some. The sample carries about 270,000 clones, approximately 91% recorded once. The sample taken for sequencing was PBMCs or T cells enriched from blood (not recorded which). The receptors were gathered from a woman in her 40s with acute COVID-19.

The V and J genes are TRBV6-6 and TRBJ2-6; possible D gene TRBD1, 6 bases. V lost 7 bases and J 0 bases, leaving 10 bases between the germline ends. This CDR3 region has 15 residues. CDR1 is MNHNY and CDR2 is SVGAGI in the germline V gene (reference sequence). DNA for the CDR3: TGTGCCAGCACCCGGGGACACTCTGGGGCCAACGTCCTGACTTTC. Amino acids: CASTRGHSGANVLTF.

The DNA for the CDR3 is TGTGCCAGCAGCTTAAGAAGGCTCCGTGAGGTTGAGACCCAGTACTTC. The encoded protein is CASSLRRLREVETQYF. The chain combines TRBV7-2 with TRBJ2-5, with no clear D. CDR1 is SGHTA and CDR2 is FQGNSA in the germline V gene. The CDR3 is made up of 16 amino acids. V lost 2 bases to trimming and J lost 5 bases, with 18 bases between them.

The chain is built from TRBV7-9 and TRBJ2-7; perhaps TRBD2 as D (6 bases). Germline values: CDR1 SEHNR, CDR2 FQNEAQ (reference sequence). Trimming removed 4 bases at V and 2 bases at J, with 12 bases between. The CDR3 runs 14 residues. The CDR3 loop reads CASSSGLNTYEQYF. The CDR3 coding sequence is TGTGCCAGCAGCTCGGGACTTAATACCTACGAGCAGTACTTC.

Remarks on this clone: The same CDR3 is also encoded by other DNA sequences in this sample. The chain is built from TRBV28 and TRBJ1-5, with D possibly being TRBD1 (5 bases). V was pared by 6 bases and J by 1 base, with 13 bases between. CDR1 is MDHEN, CDR2 SYDVKM, per germline. The CDR3 runs 15 residues. The CDR3 reads CASRPGGVSNQPQHF. The CDR3 bases are TGTGCCAGCAGGCCCGGAGGGGTGAGCAATCAGCCCCAGCATTTT.

This chain uses TRBV19 with TRBJ1-5, with D possibly being TRBD1 (6 bases). CDR3 size: 14 residues. The germline V gene has CDR1 LNHDA and CDR2 SQIVND (reference sequence). V lost 10 bases and J lost 6, with 19 bases in between. The CDR3 loop reads CATKDGGAAQPQHF. CDR3 coding DNA: TGTGCCACCAAAGACGGGGGGGCGGCTCAGCCCCAGCATTTT.

This sequence joins TRBV10-3 and TRBJ2-7, with D tentatively TRBD2 (5 bases). Between the trimmed V and J ends, which lost 1 base and 1 base, there was a span of 11 bases. CDR1 and CDR2 from the germline V gene are ENHRY and SYGVKD. This CDR3 is 15 amino acids long. DNA of the CDR3: TGTGCCATCAGTGAGTTATCACGGGGATCCTACGAGCAGTACTTC. Its translation: CAISELSRGSYEQYF.

On this clone itself: Other DNA sequences of this sample code for an identical CDR3. V is TRBV5-4 and J is TRBJ2-7; the match to TRBD1 covers 9 bases. J gave up 7 bases and V 0 bases, and 5 bases lay outside the gene matches. The CDR3 consists of 14 residues. Germline lookup yields CDR1 SGHNT and CDR2 YYREEE (reference sequence). CDR3 nucleotide sequence: TGTGCCAGCAGCTTGGAACAGGGGGCGGGGGAGCAGTACTTC. Protein: CASSLEQGAGEQYF.

The rearrangement uses TRBV7-2 and TRBJ1-2, with D hard to call. Trimming removed 5 bases at V and 3 bases at J, with 19 bases between. The CDR3 loop spans 16 amino acids. The V gene's germline CDR1 is SGHTA and CDR2 FQGNSA. The CDR3 reads CASSPHPNRFHYGYTF. In DNA form, the CDR3 reads TGTGCCAGCAGCCCTCACCCCAATCGGTTCCACTATGGCTACACCTTC.

The chain couples TRBV9 to TRBJ2-2; possibly TRBD2 for D (6 bases). Germline CDR1 is SGDLS and CDR2 is YYNGEE. V was shortened by 4 bases and J by 7 bases, with 11 bases between the two germline ends. CDR3 length: 13 residues. CDR3 bases: TGTGCCAGCAGCCCCGCGGGGATCGGGGAGCTGTTTTTT. It codes for CASSPAGIGELFF.

The J gene is TRBJ1-1, the V gene TRBV25-1; the D is unclear. The germline CDR1 and CDR2 sequences are MGHDK and SYGVNS. The CDR3 totals 11 residues. The V and J ends lost 3 bases and 11 bases respectively, with 10 bases between them. DNA of the CDR3: TGTGCCAGCAGTGACCTTTCCGAGGCTTTCTTT. It yields the protein CASSDLSEAFF. The complete variable domain, with remaining parts taken from reference TRBV25-1 and TRBJ1-1, reads EADIYQTPRYLVIGTGKKITLECSQTMGHDKMYWYQQDPGMELHLIHYSYGVNSTEKGDLSSESTVSRIRTEHFPLTLESARPSHTSQYLCASSDLSEAFFGQGTRLTVV.

The count of this clone is one. This chain joins TRBV24-1 and TRBJ2-2; D not certain. V lost 1 base, J lost 6 bases, and 5 bases lay in between. Germline V CDR1 and CDR2: KGHDR, SFDVKD. CDR3 size: 13 residues. The CDR3 sequence: CATSDFPSGELFF. CDR3 nucleotide sequence: TGTGCCACCAGTGATTTCCCTTCCGGGGAGCTGTTTTTT.

This chain joins TRBV5-6 and TRBJ1-4; TRBD1 might be the D (5 bases). The CDR3 has 15 residues. CDR1 SGHDT and CDR2 YYEEEE come from the germline V gene. The ends were cut back, 1 base at V and 7 bases at J, with 14 bases in the middle. As DNA, the CDR3 is TGTGCCAGCAGCTTGTATCAGGGTTCGGCTGAAAAACTGTTTTTT. It translates to CASSLYQGSAEKLFF. Full variable domain (rest looked up from reference TRBV5-6 and TRBJ1-4): DAGVTQSPTHLIKTRGQQVTLRCSPKSGHDTVSWYQQALGQGPQFIFQYYEEEERQRGNFPDRFSGHQFPNYSSELNVNALLLGDSALYLCASSLYQGSAEKLFFGSGTQLSVL.